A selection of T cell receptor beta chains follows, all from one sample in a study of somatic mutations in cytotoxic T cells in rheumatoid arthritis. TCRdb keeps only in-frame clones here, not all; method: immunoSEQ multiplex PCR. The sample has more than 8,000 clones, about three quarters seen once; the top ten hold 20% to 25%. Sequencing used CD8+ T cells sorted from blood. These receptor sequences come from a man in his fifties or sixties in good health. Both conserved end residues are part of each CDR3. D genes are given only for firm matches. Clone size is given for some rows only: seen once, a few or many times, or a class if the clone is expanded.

CASSLQGGQETQYF	NA	NA	TRBV5-1
CASSPYREDRGRTF	few	NA	TRBV27
CASSMFPVPDTQYF	NA	NA	TRBV19
CASSLRGSSGNTIYF	NA	NA	TRBV27
CASSSWADTDTQYF	few	NA	TRBV27
CASTDRGGNTEAFF	few	TRBD1	TRBV6-1
CASSQVITPRETQYF	NA	NA	TRBV4-1
CASRTGGTEQFF	NA	TRBD1	TRBV19
CASSSNSPGWGQGATEAFF	few	TRBD1	TRBV11-2
CASSLSQAGVIQYF	NA	TRBD2	TRBV27
CASSQVMSEETQYF	NA	NA	TRBV4-1
CASSLPGTEYQETQYF	NA	TRBD1	TRBV4-2
CASSPLRTGMNTEAFF	NA	NA	TRBV27
CASLRQGGNQPQHF	NA	TRBD1	TRBV19
CASSYGTGDQETQYF	NA	TRBD1	TRBV6-5
CASSNRDRGYSYEQYF	NA	TRBD1	TRBV6-9
CASRDRTNTGELFF	NA	NA	TRBV5-1
CASSTPYNEQFF	NA	NA	TRBV9
CASSQDWSGGITGELFF	few	TRBD2	TRBV4-2
CSGQGQRNTGELFF	NA	TRBD1	TRBV29-1
CASSRTTLTGVGEKLFF	NA	TRBD1	TRBV18
CASSPGGGGPTGELFF	NA	NA	TRBV7-9
CASSTGGASSYEQYF	NA	NA	TRBV9
CASSLLQRLSSYNEQFF	NA	NA	TRBV7-8
CASTVIAGVTDTQYF	NA	TRBD2	TRBV9
CASSRDAAGLREQYF	medium-sized	NA	TRBV4-1
CASSGPTGGIGTDTQYF	NA	TRBD1	TRBV7-9